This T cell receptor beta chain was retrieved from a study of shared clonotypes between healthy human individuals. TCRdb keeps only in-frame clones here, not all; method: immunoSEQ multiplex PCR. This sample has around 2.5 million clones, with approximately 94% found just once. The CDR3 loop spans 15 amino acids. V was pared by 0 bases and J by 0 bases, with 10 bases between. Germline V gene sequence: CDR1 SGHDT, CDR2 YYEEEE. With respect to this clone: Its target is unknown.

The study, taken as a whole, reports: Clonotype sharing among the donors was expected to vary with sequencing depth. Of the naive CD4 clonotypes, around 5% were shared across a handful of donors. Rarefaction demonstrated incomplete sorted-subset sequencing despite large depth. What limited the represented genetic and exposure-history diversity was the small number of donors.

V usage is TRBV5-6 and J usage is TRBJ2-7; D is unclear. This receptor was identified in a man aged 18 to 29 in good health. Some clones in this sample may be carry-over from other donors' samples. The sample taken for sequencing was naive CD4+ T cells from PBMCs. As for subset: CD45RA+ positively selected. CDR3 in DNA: TGTGCCAGCAGCTTGGCCCCTACGAGCTCCTACGAGCAGTACTTC. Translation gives CASSLAPTSSYEQYF.